The present T cell receptor beta chain was sequenced within a study of blood T cell repertoires in COVID-19. Study-wide context: The study drew acute and convalescent COVID-19 samples from the United States, Italy and Spain. Sample material is recorded as cDNA or gDNA derived from T cells, B-cell-depleted T cells, or PBMCs.

CDR3 length: 16 residues. Germline-derived CDR1 and CDR2 are MGHRA and YSYEKL. V was cut by 3 bases and J by 6 bases, with 18 bases left in between. Authors' processing steps: Reference gene primer amplification in the assay estimated nucleated cell counts. Data came from immunoSEQ multiplex PCR; TCRdb stores just in-frame clones and leaves some out. V, J and clone size derive from that table, while D and trimming were established from the DNA sequence. Among 95,000 to 150,000 clones listed, approximately 80% were seen once. This clonotype originated in a woman between 65 and 79 years old with acute or convalescent COVID-19. The V and J genes are TRBV4-1 and TRBJ2-1, with D tentatively TRBD2 (7 bases). The sequenced sample consisted of peripheral blood. CDR3 DNA sequence: TGCGCCAGCAGCCAGGGTAGCCGGGGGGCGGGCAATGAGCAGTTCTTC. This translates into CASSQGSRGAGNEQFF.